This is a list of T cell receptor beta chains from one sample in a study of blood T cell repertoires in COVID-19. The assay was immunoSEQ multiplex PCR, and TCRdb's table has in-frame clones only and misses some. This sample has 300,000 to 350,000 clones, with approximately 89% found just once. The sequencing input was peripheral blood. The source is a woman aged 55 to 70 with COVID-19, enrolled during active disease. CDR3s include the opening cysteine and the closing phenylalanine or tryptophan. The order of the fields is CDR3 protein, CDR3 DNA, D gene, J gene, V gene, clone size. D genes are given only for firm matches. Only part of the rows carry a size: once, few, many, or a class if the clone is expanded.

CASSPGHGGGYEQYF,TGTGCCAGCTCCCCGGGACACGGGGGAGGGTACGAGCAGTACTTC,-,TRBJ2-7,TRBV7-2,-
CASSFLGAETQYF,TGTGCCAGCAGCTTTTTGGGGGCGGAGACCCAGTACTTC,-,TRBJ2-5,TRBV5-8,-
CASSQARLGTEAFF,TGTGCCAGCAGCCAAGCCCGACTGGGTACTGAAGCTTTCTTT,-,TRBJ1-1,TRBV14,once
CASSRLAGGRTDTQYF,TGCGCCAGCAGCCGACTAGCGGGGGGGAGAACAGATACGCAGTATTTT,TRBD2,TRBJ2-3,TRBV5-1,few
CASSEWQGFNGYTF,TGTGCCAGCAGTGAGTGGCAGGGGTTTAACGGCTACACCTTC,-,TRBJ1-2,TRBV6-1,-
CATSTGQGRTEAFF,TGTGCCACCAGCACAGGACAGGGGAGGACTGAAGCTTTCTTT,TRBD1,TRBJ1-1,TRBV15,-
CASSLVSGGALSTDTQYF,TGCGCCAGCAGCTTGGTAAGCGGGGGGGCCTTGTCGACAGATACGCAGTATTTT,TRBD2,TRBJ2-3,TRBV5-1,-
CAWSRTAGYTF,TGTGCCTGGAGTCGGACAGCTGGCTACACCTTC,-,TRBJ1-2,TRBV30,-
CAISVQGAETEAFF,TGTGCCATCAGTGTCCAGGGGGCTGAAACTGAAGCTTTCTTT,TRBD1,TRBJ1-1,TRBV10-3,-
CASSEITGSGYGYTF,TGTGCCAGCAGTGAGATTACAGGGTCTGGCTATGGCTACACCTTC,-,TRBJ1-2,TRBV2,-
CASSTPKGQGGYEQYF,TGTGCCAGCTCGACCCCTAAAGGACAGGGGGGCTACGAGCAGTACTTC,TRBD1,TRBJ2-7,TRBV7-9,-
CASSARTGSGEQYF,TGTGCCAGCTCAGCAAGGACAGGGTCTGGCGAGCAGTACTTC,TRBD1,TRBJ2-7,TRBV18,once
CASSVRTGDEAFF,TGTGCCAGCAGCGTACGGACAGGGGATGAAGCTTTCTTT,TRBD1,TRBJ1-1,TRBV2,-
CASSPRQGEGGYTF,TGTGCCAGCAGCCCGAGACAGGGGGAGGGTGGCTACACCTTC,TRBD1,TRBJ1-2,TRBV13,-
CASSQGTGGVETQYF,TGCGCCAGCAGCCAAGGCACAGGGGGAGTAGAGACCCAGTACTTC,TRBD1,TRBJ2-5,TRBV4-1,-
CASRWDSRYTEAFF,TGCGCCAGCAGGTGGGACAGCCGGTACACTGAAGCTTTCTTT,TRBD1,TRBJ1-1,TRBV5-1,-
CASSVDAGTGGTEAFF,TGTGCCAGCAGCGTAGATGCAGGGACAGGGGGCACTGAAGCTTTCTTT,TRBD1,TRBJ1-1,TRBV9,-
CASSYSPSGGSQPQHF,TGTGCCAGCAGTTACTCCCCCTCCGGGGGTAGTCAGCCCCAGCATTTT,-,TRBJ1-5,TRBV6-5,-